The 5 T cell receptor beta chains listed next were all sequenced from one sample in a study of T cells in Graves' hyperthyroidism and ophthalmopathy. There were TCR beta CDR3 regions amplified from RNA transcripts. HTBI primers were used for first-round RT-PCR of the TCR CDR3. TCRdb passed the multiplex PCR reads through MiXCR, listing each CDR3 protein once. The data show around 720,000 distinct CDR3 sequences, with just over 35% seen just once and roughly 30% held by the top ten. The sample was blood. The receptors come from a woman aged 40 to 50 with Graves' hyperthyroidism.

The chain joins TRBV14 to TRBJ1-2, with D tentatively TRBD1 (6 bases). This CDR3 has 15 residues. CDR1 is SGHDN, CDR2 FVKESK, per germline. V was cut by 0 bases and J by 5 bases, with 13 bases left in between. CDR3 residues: CASSQDTGRRYGYTF. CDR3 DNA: TGTGCCAGCAGCCAAGATACAGGGAGAAGATATGGCTACACCTTC.

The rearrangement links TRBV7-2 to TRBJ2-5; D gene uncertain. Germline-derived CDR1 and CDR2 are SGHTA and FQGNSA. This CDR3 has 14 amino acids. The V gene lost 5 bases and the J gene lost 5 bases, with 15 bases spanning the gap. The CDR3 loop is CASSQEGIWETQYF. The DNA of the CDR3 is TGTGCCAGCAGCCAAGAAGGGATCTGGGAGACCCAGTACTTC.

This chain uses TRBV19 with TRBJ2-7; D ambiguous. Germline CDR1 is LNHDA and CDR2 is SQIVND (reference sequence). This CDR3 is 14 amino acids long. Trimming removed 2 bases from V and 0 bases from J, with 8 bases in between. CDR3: CASSISTSSYEQYF. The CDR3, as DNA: TGTGCCAGTAGTATATCCACGAGCTCCTACGAGCAGTACTTC.

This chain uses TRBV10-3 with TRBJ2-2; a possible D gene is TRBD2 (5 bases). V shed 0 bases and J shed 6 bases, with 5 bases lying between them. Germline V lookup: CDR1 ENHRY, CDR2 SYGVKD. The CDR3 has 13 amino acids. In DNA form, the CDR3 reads TGTGCCATCAGTGAGTCGAGGGCCGGGGAGCTGTTTTTT. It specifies CAISESRAGELFF.

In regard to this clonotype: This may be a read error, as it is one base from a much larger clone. The CDR3 bases are TGTGCCGGCAGCTTGGCCTACGTCGATGGAAACACCATATATTTT. Its translation: CAGSLAYVDGNTIYF. The chain links TRBV7-9 to TRBJ1-3; D is undetermined. The CDR3 contains 15 residues. Per the germline V gene, CDR1 is SEHNR and CDR2 is FQNEAQ (reference sequence).